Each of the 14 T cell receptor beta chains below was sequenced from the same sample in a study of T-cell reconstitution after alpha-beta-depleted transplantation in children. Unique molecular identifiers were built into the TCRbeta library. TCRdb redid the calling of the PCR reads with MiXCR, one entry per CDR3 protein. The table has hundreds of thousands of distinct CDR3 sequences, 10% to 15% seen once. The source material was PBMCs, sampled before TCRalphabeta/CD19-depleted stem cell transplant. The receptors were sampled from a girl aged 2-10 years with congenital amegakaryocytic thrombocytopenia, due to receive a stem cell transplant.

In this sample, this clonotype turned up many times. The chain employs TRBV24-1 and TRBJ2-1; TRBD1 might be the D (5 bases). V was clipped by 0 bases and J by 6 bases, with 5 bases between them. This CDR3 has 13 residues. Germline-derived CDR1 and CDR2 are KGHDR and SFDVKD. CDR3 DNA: TGTGCCACCAGTGATTTGAGGGGCAATGAGCAGTTCTTC. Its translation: CATSDLRGNEQFF.

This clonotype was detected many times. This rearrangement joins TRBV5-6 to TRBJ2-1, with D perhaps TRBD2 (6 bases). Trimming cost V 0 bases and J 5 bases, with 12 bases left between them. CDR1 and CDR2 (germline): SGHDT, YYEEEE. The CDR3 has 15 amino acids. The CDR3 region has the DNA TGTGCCAGCAGCTTGGAGCCTAGCGTACACAATGAGCAGTTCTTC. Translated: CASSLEPSVHNEQFF.

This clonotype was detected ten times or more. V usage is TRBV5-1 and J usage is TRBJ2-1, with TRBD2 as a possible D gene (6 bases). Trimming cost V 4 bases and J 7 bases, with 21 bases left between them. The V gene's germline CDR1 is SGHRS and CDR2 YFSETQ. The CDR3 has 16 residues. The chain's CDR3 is CASSPSQRVVLNEQFF. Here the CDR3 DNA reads TGCGCCAGCAGCCCTTCGCAGCGGGTGGTCCTAAATGAGCAGTTCTTC.

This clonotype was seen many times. The CDR3 protein is CASSPGATGELFF. The CDR3, as DNA: TGTGCCAGCAGCCCCGGAGCCACCGGGGAGCTGTTTTTT. V gene TRBV12-3 or TRBV12-4 combines with J gene TRBJ2-2; D remains ambiguous. The CDR3 contains 13 residues. The V and J ends lost 6 bases and 4 bases respectively, with 9 bases between them.

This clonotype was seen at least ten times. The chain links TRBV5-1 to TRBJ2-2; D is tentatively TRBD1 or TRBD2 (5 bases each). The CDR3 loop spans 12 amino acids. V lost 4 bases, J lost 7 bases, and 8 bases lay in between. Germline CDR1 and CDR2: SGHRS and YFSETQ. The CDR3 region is CASSVGDGELFF. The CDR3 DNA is TGCGCCAGCAGCGTGGGGGACGGGGAGCTGTTTTTT.

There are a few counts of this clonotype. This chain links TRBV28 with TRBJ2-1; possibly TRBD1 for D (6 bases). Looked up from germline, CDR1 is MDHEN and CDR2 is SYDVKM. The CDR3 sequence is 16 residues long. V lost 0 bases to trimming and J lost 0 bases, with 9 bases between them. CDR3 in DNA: TGTGCCAGCAGTTTATGGACAGGAAGCTCCTACAATGAGCAGTTCTTC. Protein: CASSLWTGSSYNEQFF. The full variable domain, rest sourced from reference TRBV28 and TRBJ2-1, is DVKVTQSSRYLVKRTGEKVFLECVQDMDHENMFWYRQDPGLGLRLIYFSYDVKMKEKGDIPEGYSVSREKKERFSLILESASTNQTSMYLCASSLWTGSSYNEQFFGPGTRLTVL.

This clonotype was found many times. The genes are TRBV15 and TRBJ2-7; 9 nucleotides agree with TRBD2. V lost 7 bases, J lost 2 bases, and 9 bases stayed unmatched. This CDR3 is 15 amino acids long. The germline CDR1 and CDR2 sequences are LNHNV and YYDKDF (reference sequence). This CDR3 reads CATTVAGDFAYEQYF. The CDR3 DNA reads TGTGCCACCACCGTAGCGGGAGATTTTGCCTACGAGCAGTACTTC.

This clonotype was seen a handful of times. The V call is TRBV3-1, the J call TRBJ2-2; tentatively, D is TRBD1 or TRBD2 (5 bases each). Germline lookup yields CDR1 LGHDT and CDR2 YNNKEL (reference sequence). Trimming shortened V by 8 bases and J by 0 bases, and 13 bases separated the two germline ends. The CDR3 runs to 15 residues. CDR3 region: CASSQAGTNTGELFF. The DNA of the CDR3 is TGTGCCAGCTCACAGGCGGGTACGAACACCGGGGAGCTGTTTTTT.

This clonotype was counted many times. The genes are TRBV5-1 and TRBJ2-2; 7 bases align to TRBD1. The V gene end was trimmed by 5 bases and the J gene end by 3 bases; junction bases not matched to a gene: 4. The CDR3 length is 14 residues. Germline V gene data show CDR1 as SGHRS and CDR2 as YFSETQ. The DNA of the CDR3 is TGCGCCAGCAGACCAACAGGGGACACCGGGGAGCTGTTTTTT. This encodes CASRPTGDTGELFF.

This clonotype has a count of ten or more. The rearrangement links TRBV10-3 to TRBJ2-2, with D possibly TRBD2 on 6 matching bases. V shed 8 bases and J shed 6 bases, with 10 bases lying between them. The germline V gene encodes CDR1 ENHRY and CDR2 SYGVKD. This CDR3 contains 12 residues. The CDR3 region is CAIRRLAGELFF. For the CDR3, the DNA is TGTGCCATCCGCCGACTAGCCGGGGAGCTGTTTTTT.

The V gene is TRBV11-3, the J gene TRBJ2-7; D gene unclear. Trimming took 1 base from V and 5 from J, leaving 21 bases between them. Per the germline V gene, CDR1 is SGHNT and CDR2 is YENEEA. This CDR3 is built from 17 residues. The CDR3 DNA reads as TGTGCCAGCAGCTTAGTTCACATGACCTACACGGGTAACGAGCAGTACTTC. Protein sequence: CASSLVHMTYTGNEQYF.

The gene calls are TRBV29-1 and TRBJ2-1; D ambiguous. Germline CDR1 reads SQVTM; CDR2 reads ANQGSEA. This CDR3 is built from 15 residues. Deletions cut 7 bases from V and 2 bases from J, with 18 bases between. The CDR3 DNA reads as TGCAGCGGATTGTCAACGACAATGACCTACAATGAGCAGTTCTTC. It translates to CSGLSTTMTYNEQFF.

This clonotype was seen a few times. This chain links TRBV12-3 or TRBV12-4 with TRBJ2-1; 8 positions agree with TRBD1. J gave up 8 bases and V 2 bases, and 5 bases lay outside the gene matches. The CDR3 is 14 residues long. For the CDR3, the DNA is TGTGCCAGCAGTTTAACAGGGGGTATAGATGAGCAGTTCTTC. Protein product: CASSLTGGIDEQFF.

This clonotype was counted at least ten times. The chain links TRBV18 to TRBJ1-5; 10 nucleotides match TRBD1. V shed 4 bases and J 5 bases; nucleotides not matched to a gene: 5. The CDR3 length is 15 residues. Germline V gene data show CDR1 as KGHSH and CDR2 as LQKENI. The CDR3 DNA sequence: TGTGCCAGCTCACTCGGGACAGGGGAGCATCAGCCCCAGCATTTT. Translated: CASSLGTGEHQPQHF.